The TCR beta chain under discussion was sequenced for a study of T cells expressing NK-cell markers. Study summary: The eight sequenced donors comprised seven who were HCMV-seropositive and one who was seronegative.

In germline, CDR1 is SQVTM, CDR2 ANQGSEA. The CDR3 sequence is 14 residues long. From the 5' RACE reads, TCRdb lists one entry per CDR3 protein and no DNA. The sample data list 300,000 to 500,000 distinct CDR3 sequences. Worth noting for this clonotype: Its antigen is undetermined.

Study-level findings and limits: The share of CD8+ T cells held by dominant NKG2C+ clonotypes was about 1.0-7.5% in roughly 6 donors. The CD3+CD56-NKG2C+ fraction of a handful of donors was likewise dominated by these clonotypes. Expanded clones of NKG2C+ T cells had an unclear HCMV specificity.

The clonotype comes from a woman in her forties or fifties in good health. The sequenced material came from blood T cells: a sorted CD56 or NKG2C T cell subset, CD4+ or CD8+ T cells, or bulk PBMC T cells (not recorded which). The V gene is TRBV29-1, the J gene TRBJ1-4; TCRdb returns TRBD1, unconfirmable since there is no DNA. CDR3 residues: CSVEVPGQGEKLFF.